The rows below give T cell receptor beta chains drawn from one sample of a study of cytomegalovirus exposure and HLA in healthy donors. Data came from immunoSEQ multiplex PCR; TCRdb stores just in-frame clones and leaves some out. The data show some 90,000 clones, with roughly 70% seen just once and less than 2.5% held by the top ten. Sequences were obtained from PBMCs. All receptors come from a man between 45 and 60 years old in good health and CMV-seronegative. Both conserved end residues are trimmed from each CDR3.

J,V,CDR3
TRBJ1-5,TRBV6-6,ASSYGIQKINQPQH
TRBJ2-3,TRBV28,ASSLPYPGLASTDTQY
TRBJ1-5,TRBV2,ASIRRQNQPQH
TRBJ2-3,TRBV13,ASSPTGGQRTQY
TRBJ1-2,TRBV27,ASSPRTGALSYGYT
TRBJ1-1,TRBV2,ASSPQGGTEAF
TRBJ2-7,TRBV27,ASSARLAEAYEQY
TRBJ1-2,TRBV28,ASSEDRRTGGYT
TRBJ2-7,TRBV7-9,SSSLGRYEQY
TRBJ2-1,TRBV5-5,ASSFRLAGVQEQF
TRBJ2-3,TRBV15,ATSRVLGEAQY
TRBJ2-2,TRBV4-2,ASSQFLAGGVGELF
TRBJ2-7,TRBV15,ATSRDIGTIIYEQY
TRBJ2-2,TRBV27,ASSLRAGGLGTGELF
TRBJ2-2,TRBV6-6,ASSTPDTPTGELF
TRBJ1-2,TRBV11-2,ASSFLGQGAGPGYGYT
TRBJ1-1,TRBV7-8,ASHTSEFNTEAF
TRBJ1-6,TRBV5-4,ASSSRDSYNSPLH
TRBJ2-1,TRBV11-2,ASSAGGSSYNEQF
TRBJ2-7,TRBV7-2,ASSLRASGSYEQY
TRBJ2-3,TRBV4-2,ASSQRTSGGAFQDTQY
TRBJ2-7,TRBV5-1,ASSSWGGDEQY
TRBJ1-5,TRBV19,ASRARTGWNQPQH
TRBJ1-2,TRBV11-3,ASSGRRQTYGYT
TRBJ2-2,TRBV28,ASSFGQGSTGELF
TRBJ2-1,TRBV4-1,ASSQSPYNEQF
TRBJ2-7,TRBV4-2,ASSQGTSQGFEQY
TRBJ2-7,TRBV6-6,ASASRVYEQY
TRBJ2-3,TRBV6-4,ASSPAESTDTQY
TRBJ2-1,TRBV4-2,ASSQEGPGDLLNEQF
TRBJ2-3,TRBV7-9,ASSLPVKSSDTQY
TRBJ2-1,TRBV6-5,ASSYTEGVYNEQF
TRBJ1-5,TRBV2,ASSGGDRGNQPQH
TRBJ2-3,TRBV7-7,ASSFRGLSTDTQY
TRBJ2-1,TRBV29-1,SGASRSSYNEQF
TRBJ1-1,TRBV30,AWSRQGWGQRAEAF